Listed below are T cell receptor beta chains from one sample, sequenced in a study of blood T cells in healthy people across ages. Using its own MiXCR run on the 5' RACE reads, TCRdb lists one record per CDR3 protein. The sample holds approximately 800,000 distinct CDR3 sequences, roughly 60% seen once. The sequenced material came from blood. Every receptor here comes from a man aged 25-45 years in good health. Both conserved end residues are part of each CDR3. Fields, in order: clone size, J gene, D gene, V gene, CDR3 protein, CDR3 DNA. The D gene is left open where the match is weak. A clone size is listed for some rows: how often the clone was seen (once, few, many), or a class if it is expanded.

size: .
J: TRBJ1-2
D: TRBD1
V: TRBV4-3
CDR3: CASSQETGVCTF
DNA: TGCGCCAGCAGCCAAGAAACAGGGGTATGCACCTTC

size: .
J: TRBJ1-1
D: .
V: TRBV15
CDR3: CATSRDQVTGEAFF
DNA: TGTGCCACCAGCAGAGATCAGGTCACGGGGGAAGCTTTCTTT

size: .
J: TRBJ2-5
D: .
V: TRBV2
CDR3: CASRTNLGETQYF
DNA: TGTGCCAGCAGAACAAATCTAGGGGAGACCCAGTACTTC

size: few
J: TRBJ2-3
D: .
V: TRBV5-5
CDR3: CASSLGGGGLDTQYF
DNA: TGTGCCAGCAGCTTGGGAGGGGGGGGACTCGATACGCAGTATTTT

size: .
J: TRBJ2-7
D: .
V: TRBV7-8
CDR3: CASSFIEGPYEQYF
DNA: TGTGCCAGCAGCTTCATCGAGGGCCCCTACGAGCAGTACTTC

size: .
J: TRBJ2-2
D: .
V: TRBV20-1
CDR3: CSARNINTGELFF
DNA: TGCAGTGCTAGGAACATAAACACCGGGGAGCTGTTTTTT

size: .
J: TRBJ1-2
D: .
V: TRBV6-1
CDR3: CASSELEGRRGYTF
DNA: TGTGCCAGCAGTGAACTGGAGGGGCGTAGAGGCTACACCTTC

size: once
J: TRBJ2-3
D: .
V: TRBV7-2
CDR3: CASSLRWAPDTQYF
DNA: TGTGCCAGCAGCTTGAGATGGGCGCCAGATACGCAGTATTTT

size: .
J: TRBJ2-7
D: .
V: TRBV4-2
CDR3: CASSQDGNEQYF
DNA: TGTGCCAGCAGCCAAGATGGGAACGAGCAGTACTTC

size: .
J: TRBJ2-3
D: .
V: TRBV5-5
CDR3: CASSLSQGFLSTDTQYF
DNA: TGTGCCAGCAGCTTGAGCCAGGGGTTCTTAAGCACAGATACGCAGTATTTT

size: many
J: TRBJ2-7
D: .
V: TRBV7-9
CDR3: CASSPGSEQYF
DNA: TGTGCCAGCAGCCCAGGGTCAGAGCAGTACTTC

size: few
J: TRBJ2-1
D: .
V: TRBV6-2/TRBV6-3
CDR3: CASSHGPGEQFF
DNA: TGTGCCAGCAGCCACGGGCCGGGAGAGCAGTTCTTC

size: .
J: TRBJ1-4
D: .
V: TRBV2
CDR3: CASSEKGLGEKLFF
DNA: TGTGCCAGCAGTGAGAAGGGGCTCGGGGAAAAACTGTTTTTT

size: few
J: TRBJ2-7
D: TRBD1
V: TRBV30
CDR3: CAWRDTGTGVEQYF
DNA: TGTGCCTGGAGGGACACCGGGACAGGGGTCGAGCAGTACTTC

size: .
J: TRBJ1-6
D: TRBD1
V: TRBV25-1
CDR3: CASSDSGQGGSPLHF
DNA: TGTGCCAGCAGTGATTCCGGACAGGGTGGTTCACCCCTCCACTTT

size: .
J: TRBJ2-2
D: .
V: TRBV11-2
CDR3: CASSPPQGRYTGELFF
DNA: TGTGCCAGCAGCCCCCCTCAGGGGCGGTACACCGGGGAGCTGTTTTTT

size: .
J: TRBJ1-2
D: .
V: TRBV6-1
CDR3: CASIGLRQAGGYTF
DNA: TGTGCCAGCATCGGTCTCCGCCAGGCGGGCGGCTACACCTTC

size: few
J: TRBJ2-5
D: .
V: TRBV28
CDR3: CASSFGLPSQETQYF
DNA: TGTGCCAGCAGTTTTGGGCTCCCAAGCCAAGAGACCCAGTACTTC

size: .
J: TRBJ1-2
D: .
V: TRBV2
CDR3: CASSEALRGDDYGYTF
DNA: TGTGCCAGCAGTGAAGCGCTTCGGGGGGATGACTATGGCTACACCTTC

size: few
J: TRBJ2-1
D: TRBD2
V: TRBV20-1
CDR3: CSASTSGYNEQFF
DNA: TGCAGTGCTTCGACTAGCGGCTACAATGAGCAGTTCTTC

size: few
J: TRBJ1-2
D: .
V: TRBV6-6
CDR3: CASSYPQGRVGYTF
DNA: TGTGCCAGCAGTTACCCCCAAGGGAGGGTTGGCTACACCTTC

size: .
J: TRBJ2-2
D: TRBD2
V: TRBV7-2
CDR3: CASSVAGPGELFF
DNA: TGTGCCAGCAGCGTAGCGGGGCCCGGGGAGCTGTTTTTT

size: .
J: TRBJ2-3
D: .
V: TRBV16
CDR3: CASSHGQFGTDTQYF
DNA: TGTGCCAGCAGCCACGGACAGTTCGGAACAGATACGCAGTATTTT

size: .
J: TRBJ1-2
D: .
V: TRBV29-1
CDR3: CSVTGGLVGYTF
DNA: TGCAGCGTTACCGGGGGGCTGGTTGGCTACACCTTC

size: few
J: TRBJ2-7
D: .
V: TRBV4-1
CDR3: CASSQVPGDEQYF
DNA: TGCGCCAGCAGCCAAGTTCCCGGAGACGAGCAGTACTTC

size: once
J: TRBJ2-6
D: .
V: TRBV28
CDR3: CASSLFVGTSSSGANVLTF
DNA: TGTGCCAGCAGTTTATTTGTGGGGACAAGTAGTTCTGGGGCCAACGTCCTGACTTTC

size: few
J: TRBJ2-1
D: TRBD2
V: TRBV20-1
CDR3: CSAHTSGRSYNEQFF
DNA: TGCAGTGCCCATACTAGCGGACGCTCCTACAATGAGCAGTTCTTC

size: once
J: TRBJ2-1
D: .
V: TRBV7-3
CDR3: CASSLTLKRSGDNEQFF
DNA: TGTGCCAGCAGCTTAACGTTAAAGCGGAGTGGAGACAATGAGCAGTTCTTC